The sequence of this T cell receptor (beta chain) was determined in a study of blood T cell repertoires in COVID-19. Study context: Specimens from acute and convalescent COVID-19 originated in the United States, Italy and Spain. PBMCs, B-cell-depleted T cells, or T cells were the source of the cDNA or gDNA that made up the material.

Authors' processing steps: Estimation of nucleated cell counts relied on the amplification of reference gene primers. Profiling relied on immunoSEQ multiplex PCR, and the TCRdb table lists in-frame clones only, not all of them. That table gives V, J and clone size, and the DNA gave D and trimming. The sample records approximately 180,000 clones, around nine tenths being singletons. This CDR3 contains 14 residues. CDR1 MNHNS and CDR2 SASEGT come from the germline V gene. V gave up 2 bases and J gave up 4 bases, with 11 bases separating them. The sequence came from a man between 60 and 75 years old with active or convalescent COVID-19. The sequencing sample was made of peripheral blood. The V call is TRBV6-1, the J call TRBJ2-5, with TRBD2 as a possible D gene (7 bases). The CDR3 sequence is CASSERGGGETQYF. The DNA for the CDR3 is TGTGCCAGCAGTGAAAGGGGGGGAGGAGAGACCCAGTACTTC.